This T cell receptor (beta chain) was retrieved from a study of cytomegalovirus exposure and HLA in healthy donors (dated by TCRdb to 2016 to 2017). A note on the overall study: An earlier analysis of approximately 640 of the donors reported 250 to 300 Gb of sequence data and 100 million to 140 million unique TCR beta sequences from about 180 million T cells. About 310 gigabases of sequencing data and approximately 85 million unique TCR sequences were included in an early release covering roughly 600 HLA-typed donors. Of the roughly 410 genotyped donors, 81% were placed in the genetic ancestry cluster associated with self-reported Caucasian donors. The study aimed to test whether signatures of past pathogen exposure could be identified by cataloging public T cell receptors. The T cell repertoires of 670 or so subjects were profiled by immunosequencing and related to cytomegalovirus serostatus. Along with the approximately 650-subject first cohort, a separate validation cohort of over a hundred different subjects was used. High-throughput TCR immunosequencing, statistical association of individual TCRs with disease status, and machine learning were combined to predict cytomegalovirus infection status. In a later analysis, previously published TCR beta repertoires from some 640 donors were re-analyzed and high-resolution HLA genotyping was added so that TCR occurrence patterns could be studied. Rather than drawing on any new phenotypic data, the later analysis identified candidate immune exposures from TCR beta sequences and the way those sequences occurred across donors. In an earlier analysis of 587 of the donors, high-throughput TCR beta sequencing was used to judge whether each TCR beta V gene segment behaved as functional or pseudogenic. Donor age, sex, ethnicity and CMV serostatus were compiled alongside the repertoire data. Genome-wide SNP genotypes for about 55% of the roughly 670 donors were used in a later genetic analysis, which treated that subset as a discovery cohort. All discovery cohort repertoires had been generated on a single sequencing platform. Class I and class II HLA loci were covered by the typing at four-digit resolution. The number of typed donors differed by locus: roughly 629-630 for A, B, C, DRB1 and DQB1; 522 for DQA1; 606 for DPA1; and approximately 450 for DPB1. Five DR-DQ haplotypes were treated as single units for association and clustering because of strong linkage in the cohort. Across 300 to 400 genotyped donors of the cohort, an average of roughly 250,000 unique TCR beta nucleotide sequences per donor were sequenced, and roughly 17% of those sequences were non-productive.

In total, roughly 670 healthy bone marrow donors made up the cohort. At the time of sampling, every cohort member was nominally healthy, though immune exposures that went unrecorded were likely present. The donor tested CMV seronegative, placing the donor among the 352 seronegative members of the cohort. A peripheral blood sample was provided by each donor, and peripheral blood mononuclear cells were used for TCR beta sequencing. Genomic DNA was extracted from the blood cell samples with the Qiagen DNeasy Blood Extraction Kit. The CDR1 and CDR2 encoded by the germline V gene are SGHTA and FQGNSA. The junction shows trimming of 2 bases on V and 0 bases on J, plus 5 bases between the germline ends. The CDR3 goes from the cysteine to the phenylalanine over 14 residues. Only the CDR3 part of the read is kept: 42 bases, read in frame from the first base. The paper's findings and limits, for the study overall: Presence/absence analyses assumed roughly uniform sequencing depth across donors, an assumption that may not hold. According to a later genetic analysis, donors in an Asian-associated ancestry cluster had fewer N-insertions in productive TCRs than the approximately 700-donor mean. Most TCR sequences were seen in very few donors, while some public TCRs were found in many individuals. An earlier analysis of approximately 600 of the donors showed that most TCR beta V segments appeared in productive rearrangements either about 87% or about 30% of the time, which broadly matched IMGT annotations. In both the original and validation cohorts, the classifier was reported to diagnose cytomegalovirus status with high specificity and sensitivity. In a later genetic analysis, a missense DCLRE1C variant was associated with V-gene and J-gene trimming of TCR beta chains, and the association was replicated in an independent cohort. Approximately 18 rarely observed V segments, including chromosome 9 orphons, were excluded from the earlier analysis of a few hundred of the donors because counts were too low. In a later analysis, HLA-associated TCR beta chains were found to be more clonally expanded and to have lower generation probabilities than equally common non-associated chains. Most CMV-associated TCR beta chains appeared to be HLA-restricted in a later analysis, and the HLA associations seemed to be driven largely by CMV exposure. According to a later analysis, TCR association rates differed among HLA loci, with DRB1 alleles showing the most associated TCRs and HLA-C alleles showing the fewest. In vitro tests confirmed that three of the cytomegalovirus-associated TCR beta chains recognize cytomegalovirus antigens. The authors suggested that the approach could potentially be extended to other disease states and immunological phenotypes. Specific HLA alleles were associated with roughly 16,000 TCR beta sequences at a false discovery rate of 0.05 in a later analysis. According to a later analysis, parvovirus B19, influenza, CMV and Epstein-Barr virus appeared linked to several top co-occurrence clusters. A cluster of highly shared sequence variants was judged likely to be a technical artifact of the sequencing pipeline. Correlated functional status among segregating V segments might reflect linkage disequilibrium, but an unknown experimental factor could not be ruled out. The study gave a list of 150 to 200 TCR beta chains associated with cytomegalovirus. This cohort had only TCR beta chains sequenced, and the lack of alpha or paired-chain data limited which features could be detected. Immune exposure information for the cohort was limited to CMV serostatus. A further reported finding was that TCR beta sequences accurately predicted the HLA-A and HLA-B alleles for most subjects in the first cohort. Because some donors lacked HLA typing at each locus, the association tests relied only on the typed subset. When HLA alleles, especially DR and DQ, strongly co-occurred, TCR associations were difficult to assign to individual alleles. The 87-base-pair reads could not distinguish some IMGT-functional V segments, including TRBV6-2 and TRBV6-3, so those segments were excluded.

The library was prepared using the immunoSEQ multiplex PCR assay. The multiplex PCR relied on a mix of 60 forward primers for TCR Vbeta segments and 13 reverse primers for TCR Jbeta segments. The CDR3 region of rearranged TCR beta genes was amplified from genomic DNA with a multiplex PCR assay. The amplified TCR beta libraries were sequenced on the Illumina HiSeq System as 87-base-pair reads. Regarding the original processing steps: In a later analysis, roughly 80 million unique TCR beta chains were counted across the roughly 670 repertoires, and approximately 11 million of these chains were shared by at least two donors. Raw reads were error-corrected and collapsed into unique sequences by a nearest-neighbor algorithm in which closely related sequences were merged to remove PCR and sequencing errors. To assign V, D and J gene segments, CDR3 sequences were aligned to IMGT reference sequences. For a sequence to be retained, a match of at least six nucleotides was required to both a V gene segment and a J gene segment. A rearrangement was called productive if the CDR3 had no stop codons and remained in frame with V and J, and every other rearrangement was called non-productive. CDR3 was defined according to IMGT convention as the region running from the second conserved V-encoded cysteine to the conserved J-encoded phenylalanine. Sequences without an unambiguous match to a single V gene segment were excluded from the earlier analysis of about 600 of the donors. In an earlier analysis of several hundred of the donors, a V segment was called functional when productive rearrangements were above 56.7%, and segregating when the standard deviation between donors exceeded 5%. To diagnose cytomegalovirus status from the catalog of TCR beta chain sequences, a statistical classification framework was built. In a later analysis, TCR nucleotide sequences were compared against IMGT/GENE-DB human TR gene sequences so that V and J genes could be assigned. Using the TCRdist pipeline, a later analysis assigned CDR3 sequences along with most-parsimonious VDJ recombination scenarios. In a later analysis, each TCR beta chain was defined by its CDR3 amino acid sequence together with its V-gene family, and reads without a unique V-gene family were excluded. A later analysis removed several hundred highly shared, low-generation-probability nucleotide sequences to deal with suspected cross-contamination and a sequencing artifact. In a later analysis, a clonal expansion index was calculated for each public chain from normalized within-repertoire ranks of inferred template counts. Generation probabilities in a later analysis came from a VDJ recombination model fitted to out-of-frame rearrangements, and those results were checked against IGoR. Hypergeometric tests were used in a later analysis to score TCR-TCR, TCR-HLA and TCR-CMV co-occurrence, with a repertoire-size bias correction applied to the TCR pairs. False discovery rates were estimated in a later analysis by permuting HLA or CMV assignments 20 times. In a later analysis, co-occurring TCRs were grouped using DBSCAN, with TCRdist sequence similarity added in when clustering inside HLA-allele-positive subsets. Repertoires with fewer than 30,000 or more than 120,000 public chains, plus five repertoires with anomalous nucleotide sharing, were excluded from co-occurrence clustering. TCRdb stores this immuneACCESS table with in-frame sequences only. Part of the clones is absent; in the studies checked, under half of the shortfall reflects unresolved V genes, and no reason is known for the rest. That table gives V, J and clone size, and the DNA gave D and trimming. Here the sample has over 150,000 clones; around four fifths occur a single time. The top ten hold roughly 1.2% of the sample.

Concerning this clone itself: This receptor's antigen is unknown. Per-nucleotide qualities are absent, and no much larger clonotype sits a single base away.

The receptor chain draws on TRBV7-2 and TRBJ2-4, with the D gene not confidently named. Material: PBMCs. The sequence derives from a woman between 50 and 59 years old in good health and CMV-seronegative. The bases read TGTGCCAGCAGCTTAATACTAGCCAAAAACATTCAGTACTTC. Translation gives CASSLILAKNIQYF.